Listed below are T cell receptor beta chains from one sample, sequenced in a study of blood T cell repertoires in COVID-19. Data came from immunoSEQ multiplex PCR; TCRdb stores just in-frame clones and leaves some out. The repertoire includes some 190,000 clones, approximately 80% of them detected once, and under 15% sits in the top ten. Sequencing was carried out using PBMCs or T cells enriched from blood (not recorded which). The receptors were gathered from a man between 60 and 70 years old who had been exposed to COVID-19. Each CDR3 is given without its conserved first and last residue. A D gene is named only where the DNA matches it firmly.

D | V | CDR3
NA | TRBV24-1 | ATSDFNSNQPQH
TRBD1 | TRBV19 | ASSIPLDRGGPYGYT
NA | TRBV5-4 | ASSLDGNYGYT
NA | TRBV19 | ASSMVQGGYSNQPQH
TRBD1 | TRBV27 | ASSVTGTGKPDTQY
TRBD1 | TRBV6-5 | ATQDRGYSNQPQH
TRBD2 | TRBV28 | ASSPLAGLNMNTGELF
NA | TRBV6-5 | ASSPRGTETQY
NA | TRBV9 | ASSVSSGRTGELF
TRBD2 | TRBV3-1/TRBV3-2 | ASSQDGTSGKLY
TRBD2 | TRBV19 | ASRTSGRSNEQF
TRBD1 | TRBV7-9 | ASSHSGTGLNSPLH
TRBD1 | TRBV29-1 | SVQGQGGDQPQH
TRBD1 | TRBV29-1 | SVEGSRTGGSYEQY
NA | TRBV18 | ASSQSRGADGYT
NA | TRBV5-1 | ASSRTAITSYEQY
NA | TRBV7-9 | ASSLVADSNQPQH
NA | TRBV29-1 | SVASGTGSEQY
NA | TRBV5-1 | ASNRDNLFEGYT
NA | TRBV7-8 | ASSPRAGGEKLF
NA | TRBV25-1 | ASSGPQGSNNSPLH
TRBD1 | TRBV7-3 | ASSPRRQGHGYT